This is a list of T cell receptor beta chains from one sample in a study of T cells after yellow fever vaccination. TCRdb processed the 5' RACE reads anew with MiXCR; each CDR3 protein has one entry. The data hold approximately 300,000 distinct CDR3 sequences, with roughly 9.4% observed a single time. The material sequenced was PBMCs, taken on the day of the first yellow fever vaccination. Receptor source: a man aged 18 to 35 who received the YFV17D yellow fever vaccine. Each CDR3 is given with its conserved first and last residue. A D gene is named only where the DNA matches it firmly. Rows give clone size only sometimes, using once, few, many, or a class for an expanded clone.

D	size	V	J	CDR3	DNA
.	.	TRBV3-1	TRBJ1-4	CASSHPVGTNEKLFF	TGTGCCAGCAGCCACCCCGTGGGGACTAATGAAAAACTGTTTTTT
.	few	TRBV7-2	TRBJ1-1	CASSLAGSLNTEAFF	TGTGCCAGCAGCTTAGCCGGGAGCCTAAACACTGAAGCTTTCTTT
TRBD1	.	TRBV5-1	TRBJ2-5	CASRPGTGLLETQYF	TGCGCCAGCAGGCCCGGGACAGGTCTGCTCGAGACCCAGTACTTC
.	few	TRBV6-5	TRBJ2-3	CASSYSRGADTQYF	TGTGCCAGCAGTTACTCGAGAGGGGCAGATACGCAGTATTTT
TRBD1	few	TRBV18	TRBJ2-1	CASSPGQRGNEQFF	TGTGCCAGCTCACCGGGACAGCGTGGTAATGAGCAGTTCTTC
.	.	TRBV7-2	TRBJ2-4	CASSLGSFGKNIQYF	TGTGCCAGCAGCCTCGGGAGTTTTGGCAAAAACATTCAGTACTTC
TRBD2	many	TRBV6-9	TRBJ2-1	CAIGTNSYNEQFF	TGTGCCATCGGGACTAACTCCTACAATGAGCAGTTCTTC
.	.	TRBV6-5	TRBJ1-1	CASSYFSVGANTEAFF	TGTGCCAGCAGTTACTTCTCGGTAGGTGCGAACACTGAAGCTTTCTTT
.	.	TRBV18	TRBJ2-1	CASSQPGQGAYNEQFF	TGTGCCAGCTCACAACCGGGCCAAGGGGCCTACAATGAGCAGTTCTTC
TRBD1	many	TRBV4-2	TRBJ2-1	CASSPPGTGGITEQFF	TGTGCCAGCAGCCCACCCGGGACAGGGGGAATCACTGAGCAGTTCTTC
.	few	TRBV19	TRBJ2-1	CASSRRRELNEQFF	TGTGCCAGTAGTAGGCGAAGGGAATTGAATGAGCAGTTCTTC
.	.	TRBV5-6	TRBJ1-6	CASSLDGGSRSPLHF	TGTGCCAGCAGCTTAGATGGGGGCAGCCGTTCACCCCTCCACTTT
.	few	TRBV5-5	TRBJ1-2	CASSRDTYGYTF	TGTGCCAGCAGTCGGGACACCTATGGCTACACCTTC
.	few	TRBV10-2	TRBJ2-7	CASNKLSNYEQYF	TGCGCCAGCAACAAATTATCTAACTACGAGCAGTACTTC
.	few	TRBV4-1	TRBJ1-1	CASSQEWGDTEAFF	TGCGCCAGCAGCCAAGAGTGGGGAGACACTGAAGCTTTCTTT
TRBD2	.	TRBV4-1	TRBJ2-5	CASSQRGGSGETQYF	TGCGCCAGCAGCCAGCGGGGGGGTTCGGGGGAGACCCAGTACTTC
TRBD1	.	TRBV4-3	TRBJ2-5	CASSQGTGEETQYF	TGCGCCAGCAGCCAAGGAACAGGGGAGGAGACCCAGTACTTC
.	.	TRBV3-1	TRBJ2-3	CASSPGAGTDTQYF	TGTGCCAGCAGCCCCGGGGCGGGCACAGATACGCAGTATTTT
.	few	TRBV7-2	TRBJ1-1	CASSSRHRSGTEAFF	TGTGCCAGCAGCTCCCGACACCGCTCCGGGACAGAAGCTTTCTTT
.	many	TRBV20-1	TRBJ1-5	CSARDLGGNQPQHF	TGCAGTGCTAGAGATCTAGGGGGCAATCAGCCCCAGCATTTT
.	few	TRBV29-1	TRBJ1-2	CSVDGYTF	TGCAGCGTTGATGGCTACACCTTC
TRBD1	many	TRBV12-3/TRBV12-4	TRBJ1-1	CASSPGQGNTEAFF	TGTGCCAGCAGCCCCGGACAGGGGAACACTGAAGCTTTCTTT
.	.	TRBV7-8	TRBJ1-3	CASSLDDRRSSGNTIYF	TGTGCCAGCAGCTTAGACGACAGAAGATCCTCTGGAAACACCATATATTTT
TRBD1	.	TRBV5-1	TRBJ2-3	CASSADSTQGELSTDTQYF	TGCGCCAGCAGCGCGGATTCTACACAGGGGGAACTCAGCACAGATACGCAGTATTTT
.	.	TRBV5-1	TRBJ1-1	CASSSDPNTEAFF	TGCGCCAGCAGCTCGGATCCGAACACTGAAGCTTTCTTT
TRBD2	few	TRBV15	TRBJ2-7	CATSRDLGGGSYEQYF	TGTGCCACCAGCAGAGATCTTGGCGGGGGAAGCTACGAGCAGTACTTC
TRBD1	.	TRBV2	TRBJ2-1	CASDGQGYNEQFF	TGTGCCAGCGATGGACAGGGCTACAATGAGCAGTTCTTC
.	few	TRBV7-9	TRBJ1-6	CASSLRPGYSPLHF	TGTGCCAGCAGCTTACGGCCGGGTTATTCACCCCTCCACTTT
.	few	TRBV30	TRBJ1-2	CAWSRGQPNYGYTF	TGTGCCTGGAGTAGAGGACAACCAAACTATGGCTACACCTTC
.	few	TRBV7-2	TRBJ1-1	CASSLGAAMNTEAFF	TGTGCCAGCAGCTTAGGGGCAGCAATGAACACTGAAGCTTTCTTT
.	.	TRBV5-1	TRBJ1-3	CASSRDRADTIYF	TGCGCCAGCAGCCGTGACAGAGCGGACACCATATATTTT
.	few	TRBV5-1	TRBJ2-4	CASSLVGANPIQYF	TGCGCCAGCAGCTTGGTAGGGGCTAATCCCATTCAGTACTTC
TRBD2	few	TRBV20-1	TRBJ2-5	CSATGTSGGETQYF	TGCAGTGCAACGGGGACTAGCGGGGGAGAGACCCAGTACTTC